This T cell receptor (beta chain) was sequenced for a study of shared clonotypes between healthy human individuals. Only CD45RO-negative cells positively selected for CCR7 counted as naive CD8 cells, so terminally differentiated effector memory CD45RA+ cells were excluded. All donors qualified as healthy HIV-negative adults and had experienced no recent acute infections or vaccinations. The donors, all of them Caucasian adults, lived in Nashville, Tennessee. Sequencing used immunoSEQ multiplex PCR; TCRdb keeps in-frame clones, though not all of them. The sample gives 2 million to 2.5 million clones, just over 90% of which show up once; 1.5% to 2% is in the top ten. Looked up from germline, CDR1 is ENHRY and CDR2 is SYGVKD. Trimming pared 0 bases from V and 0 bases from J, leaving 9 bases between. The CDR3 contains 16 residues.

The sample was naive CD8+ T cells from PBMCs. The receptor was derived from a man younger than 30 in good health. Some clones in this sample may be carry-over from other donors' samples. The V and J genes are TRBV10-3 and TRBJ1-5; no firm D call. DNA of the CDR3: TGTGCCATCAGTGAGTCTCGCCCTTATAGCAATCAGCCCCAGCATTTT. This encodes CAISESRPYSNQPQHF.